This T cell receptor beta chain was identified during a study of T cells in localized non-small cell lung cancer. General study results and limits: Clonality peaked in uninvolved adjacent lung rather than tumor. Because researchers sequenced only one region of the tumor, heterogeneity is still possible.

CDR1 is SQVTM and CDR2 is ANQGSEA in the germline V gene. The junction had 5 bases not matched to a gene; V was cut back by 1 base and J by 6 bases. This CDR3 comprises 13 residues. Profiling relied on immunoSEQ multiplex PCR, and the TCRdb table lists in-frame clones only, not all of them. The table records several thousand clones, approximately 40% of them present only once. Remarks on this clone: The antigen is unknown.

The origin of this receptor is a woman between 35 and 75 years old with stage II squamous cell lung carcinoma. The sequencing used lung tumor tissue, collected before any cancer treatment. The chain is built from TRBV29-1 and TRBJ1-2, with 7 bases matching TRBD1. The CDR3 nucleotides read TGCAGCGTTGAAGTCAAGGGGGCTAATGGCTACACCTTC. Its translation is CSVEVKGANGYTF.